These T cell receptor beta chains were read from a single sample in a study of OX40 agonist ivuxolimab in advanced cancers. Profiled with immunoSEQ multiplex PCR; TCRdb holds only in-frame clones, not every one. The sample shows 85,000 to 130,000 clones, about nine tenths of them seen only once. This material consisted of CD4+ or CD8+ T cells sorted from blood, taken in a trial of the OX40 agonist ivuxolimab. All receptors derive from an adult with an advanced solid tumor such as melanoma, head and neck, liver or kidney cancer. The CDR3 runs from the conserved cysteine through the conserved F or W. D genes are given only for firm matches. The listing skips clone size in some rows; elsewhere it reads once, few, many or a size class.

NA	TRBV11-2	TRBD2	TRBJ2-1	TGTGCCAGCAGCTTAGGAAGGACTAGCCCGAATGAGCAGTTCTTC	CASSLGRTSPNEQFF
NA	TRBV2	TRBD2	TRBJ2-7	TGTGCCAGCAGGCCCCTGGGACTAGTAGGCGAGCAGTACTTC	CASRPLGLVGEQYF
NA	TRBV27	NA	TRBJ1-2	TGTGCCAGCAGACCCTCGGACAACTATCATGGCTACACCTTC	CASRPSDNYHGYTF
NA	TRBV9	NA	TRBJ2-3	TGTGCCAGCAGCGTATCCCGATGGGGGGATACGCAGTATTTT	CASSVSRWGDTQYF
NA	TRBV5-4	NA	TRBJ2-1	TGTGCCAGCAGCTTGGGAAGCTTTAACAATGAGCAGTTCTTC	CASSLGSFNNEQFF
NA	TRBV6-1	NA	TRBJ2-2	TGTGCCAGCAGTGAAGCGCCGGGGAGGACCGGGGAGCTGTTTTTT	CASSEAPGRTGELFF
NA	TRBV4-1	NA	TRBJ2-2	TGCGCCAGCAGCCAAAGAGACAGCTACACCGGGGAGCTGTTTTTT	CASSQRDSYTGELFF
NA	TRBV7-9	NA	TRBJ2-3	TGTGCCAGCAGCTTAGGAAGCACAGATACGCAGTATTTT	CASSLGSTDTQYF
NA	TRBV27	NA	TRBJ2-3	TGTGCCAGCAGTTTATTTGGGGGATCAGATACGCAGTATTTT	CASSLFGGSDTQYF
NA	TRBV7-3	NA	TRBJ2-1	TGTGCCAGCAGCCCGCCAGGGGCCTCCTACAATGAGCAGTTCTTC	CASSPPGASYNEQFF
NA	TRBV19	NA	TRBJ2-7	TGTGCCAGTAGCTCCTCCTTCACCGGGACTGGATCCTACGAGCAGTACTTC	CASSSSFTGTGSYEQYF
NA	TRBV6-5	NA	TRBJ1-3	TGTGCCAGCAGTCTAGGTAACTCTGGAAACACCATATATTTT	CASSLGNSGNTIYF
NA	TRBV7-9	NA	TRBJ2-2	TGTGCCAGCCGGGCCCCATCGGGCGGCGGGGAGCTGTTTTTT	CASRAPSGGGELFF
NA	TRBV6-5	TRBD1	TRBJ1-5	TGTGCCAGCAGCTCAGGGGGGAGCAATCAGCCCCAGCATTTT	CASSSGGSNQPQHF
NA	TRBV5-1	NA	TRBJ2-3	TGCGCCAGCAGCTTCGGGACTCGAAGCACAGATACGCAGTATTTT	CASSFGTRSTDTQYF
NA	TRBV7-2	TRBD2	TRBJ2-2	TGTGCCAGCAGCTTATTAGCGGGGACGAACACCGGGGAGCTGTTTTTT	CASSLLAGTNTGELFF
NA	TRBV5-8	NA	TRBJ1-5	TGTGCCAGCAGCTTAGTTGGGCTGAGGGGCCGCCAGCCCCAGCATTTT	CASSLVGLRGRQPQHF
NA	TRBV19	NA	TRBJ1-2	TGTGCCAGTAGTATAGATCGCGGACAAGTACGCCTCTTC	CASSIDRGQVRLF
NA	TRBV18	NA	TRBJ2-7	TGTGCCAGCTCACCCCAGGGGAGGCCCTACGAGCAGTACTTC	CASSPQGRPYEQYF
NA	TRBV14	TRBD2	TRBJ2-5	TGTGCCAGCAGCCCTCTCGGTTCGGGGGGTCAAGAGACCCAGTACTTC	CASSPLGSGGQETQYF
NA	TRBV7-3	TRBD2	TRBJ2-7	TGTGCCAGCAGCTTAAATGGGGGGACTAGCGGGAGATCAGGCGAGCAGTACTTC	CASSLNGGTSGRSGEQYF
NA	TRBV5-6	NA	TRBJ1-5	TGTGCCAGCAGTCTCGGCAGTTGGAGAACGAGCAATCAGCCCCAGCATTTT	CASSLGSWRTSNQPQHF
NA	TRBV6-5	NA	TRBJ2-5	TGTGCCAGCAGCTACCGTGGGGGTGGGGAGACCCAGTACTTC	CASSYRGGGETQYF
NA	TRBV4-1	TRBD1	TRBJ2-6	TGCGCCAGCAGCCTTCGACAGGGGGGCGCTGGGGCCAACGTCCTGACTTTC	CASSLRQGGAGANVLTF
NA	TRBV5-4	NA	TRBJ2-1	TGTGCCAGCAGCTTGGGTGCTGGAAACAATGAGCAGTTCTTC	CASSLGAGNNEQFF
once	TRBV7-2	TRBD2	TRBJ2-7	TGTGCCAGCAGCTTACGAACTAGCGGGAGGGGCTACGAGCAGTACTTC	CASSLRTSGRGYEQYF
once	TRBV28	TRBD2	TRBJ2-7	TGTGCCAGCAGTCCCTTAGTGGGACTAGGGGCCTACGAGCAGTACTTC	CASSPLVGLGAYEQYF
NA	TRBV4-3	NA	TRBJ1-3	TGCGCCAGCAGCCAGGGACATCTCTCTGGAAACACCATATATTTT	CASSQGHLSGNTIYF
once	TRBV7-9	NA	TRBJ2-7	TGTGCCAGCAGCCATGATGCCGGGACGGGATTCTACGAGCAGTACTTC	CASSHDAGTGFYEQYF
NA	TRBV4-3	NA	TRBJ1-2	TGCGCCAGCAGTAAGACCAGGGAGGGGTATGGCTACACCTTC	CASSKTREGYGYTF
once	TRBV5-6	NA	TRBJ2-5	TGTGCCAGCAGCCCCAGGGTTGAAGAGACCCAGTACTTC	CASSPRVEETQYF
NA	TRBV7-2	TRBD2	TRBJ2-1	TGTGCCAGCAGCTCACCTACTAGCGGGAGTTTATATGAGCAGTTCTTC	CASSSPTSGSLYEQFF
NA	TRBV5-6	NA	TRBJ2-2	TGTGCCAGCAGCGCGAAGGGGCGGACCTCTCGAGGGGAGCTGTTTTTT	CASSAKGRTSRGELFF
NA	TRBV19	NA	TRBJ1-2	TGTGCCAGTAGTAGCGGACAAAACTATGGCTACACCTTC	CASSSGQNYGYTF
NA	TRBV9	NA	TRBJ1-3	TGTGCCAGCAGCGTAGACTGGAGGGGAAACACCATATATTTT	CASSVDWRGNTIYF
NA	TRBV2	NA	TRBJ1-2	TGTGCCAGCAATCAAGACAGCCCTAACTATGGCTACACCTTC	CASNQDSPNYGYTF
NA	TRBV28	NA	TRBJ1-5	TGTGCCAGCAGGGACTCCGAGGTTAGGCCCCAGCATTTT	CASRDSEVRPQHF
once	TRBV6-5	TRBD2	TRBJ2-1	TGTGCCAGCAGTTACACCAGCGGGGCCCGGCAGTTCTTC	CASSYTSGARQFF
NA	TRBV5-4	TRBD2	TRBJ2-1	TGTGCCAGCAGCTCTGGGGTTGGAGCGGGGGACTACAATGAGCAGTTCTTC	CASSSGVGAGDYNEQFF
NA	TRBV28	NA	TRBJ1-1	TGTGCCAGCAGTCCCAGGGTGAACACTGAAGCTTTCTTT	CASSPRVNTEAFF
NA	TRBV6-5	TRBD2	TRBJ2-3	TGTGCCAGCAGTTACGAGGGTAGCGGGAGTCGAGGTACGCAGTATTTT	CASSYEGSGSRGTQYF
NA	TRBV28	TRBD1	TRBJ2-7	TGTGCCATTAATACCGGGACAGGGGCCTACGAGCAGTACTTC	CAINTGTGAYEQYF
once	TRBV2	TRBD2	TRBJ2-1	TGTGCCAGCAGTGGTGGGACTAGGCTGTTCTTC	CASSGGTRLFF
NA	TRBV19	NA	TRBJ1-5	TGTGCCAGTAGCAGGGAGCCGCAGCCCCAGCATTTT	CASSREPQPQHF
NA	TRBV7-6	TRBD1	TRBJ2-4	TGTGCCAGCAGCTTAGCCCCCCCAGGGACGGCGGGACAGGACATTCAGTACTTC	CASSLAPPGTAGQDIQYF
NA	TRBV14	NA	TRBJ2-2	TGTGCCAGCAGCCAAGTGGGTTACACCGGGGAGCTGTTTTTT	CASSQVGYTGELFF
NA	TRBV19	TRBD1	TRBJ2-5	TGTGCCAGTAGTATCGGCCTCGCGGCAGGGGGCGCGGAGACCCAGTACTTC	CASSIGLAAGGAETQYF
NA	TRBV29-1	NA	TRBJ2-3	TGCAGCGTGGGACTGGGTAGAACAGATACGCAGTATTTT	CSVGLGRTDTQYF
NA	TRBV2	TRBD1	TRBJ1-4	TGTGCCAGCAAGACAGGGGGTAATGAAAAACTGTTTTTT	CASKTGGNEKLFF
NA	TRBV29-1	NA	TRBJ1-2	TGCAGCGTTCAGGCGGCTCCTGGTGGTGGCTACACCTTC	CSVQAAPGGGYTF
few	TRBV10-3	TRBD2	TRBJ2-3	TGTGCCATCGGAGCGGGGAAAAGCACAGATACGCAGTATTTT	CAIGAGKSTDTQYF
NA	TRBV19	NA	TRBJ2-1	TGTGCCAGTAGCCCGGTAGGGGGTATGGTGTTCTTC	CASSPVGGMVFF
NA	TRBV7-8	NA	TRBJ2-3	TGTGCCAGCAGCTTAGGGGCCCTAGCGAGAGATACGCAGTATTTT	CASSLGALARDTQYF
NA	TRBV10-3	NA	TRBJ1-1	TGTGCCATCAGTGAGATGCCGGCGGACGGGGCTTTCTTT	CAISEMPADGAFF
NA	TRBV19	NA	TRBJ2-1	TGTGCCAGTAGTACCCCGCCCAGGAGGGTATCCTACAATGAGCAGTTCTTC	CASSTPPRRVSYNEQFF